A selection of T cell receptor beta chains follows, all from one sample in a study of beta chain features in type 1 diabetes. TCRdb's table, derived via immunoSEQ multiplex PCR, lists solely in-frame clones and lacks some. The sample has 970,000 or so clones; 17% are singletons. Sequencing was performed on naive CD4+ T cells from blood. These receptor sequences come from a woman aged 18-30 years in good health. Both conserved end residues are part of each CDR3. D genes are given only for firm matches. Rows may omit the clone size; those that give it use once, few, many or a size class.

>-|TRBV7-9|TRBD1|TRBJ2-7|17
TGTGCCAGCAGCTTAGGGTCCGGGACAGGGAGTACCTACGAGCAGTACTTC
CASSLGSGTGSTYEQYF
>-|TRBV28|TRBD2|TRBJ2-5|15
TGTGCCAGCAGTTCCCCCAGACTAGCGGGAGAGACCCAGTACTTC
CASSSPRLAGETQYF
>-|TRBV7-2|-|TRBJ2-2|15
TGTGCCAGCAGCTTACCGGGATGGAACACCGGGGAGCTGTTTTTT
CASSLPGWNTGELFF
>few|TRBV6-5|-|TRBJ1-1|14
TGTGCCAGCAGTTTGTACAGTACGAACACTGAAGCTTTCTTT
CASSLYSTNTEAFF
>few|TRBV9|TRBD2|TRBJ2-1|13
TGTGCCAGCAGAGAGATAGCGGGGAATGAGCAGTTCTTC
CASREIAGNEQFF
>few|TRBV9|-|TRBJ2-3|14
TGTGCCAGCAAGGAGGGCAGCTTCACAGATACGCAGTATTTT
CASKEGSFTDTQYF
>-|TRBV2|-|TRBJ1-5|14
TGTGCCAGCAGTCAAGAGGAGGGTAATCCGCCCCAGCATTTT
CASSQEEGNPPQHF
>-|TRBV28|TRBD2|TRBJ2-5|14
TGTGCCAGCAGTCTAGTAGCGGGAGCGGAGACTCAGTACTTC
CASSLVAGAETQYF
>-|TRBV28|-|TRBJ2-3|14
TGTGCCAGCAATCCAGGGACAAGCACAGATACGCAGTATTTT
CASNPGTSTDTQYF
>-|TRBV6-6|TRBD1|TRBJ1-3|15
TGTGCCAGCAGTTCCAACAGGGGGATTGGAAACACCATATATTTT
CASSSNRGIGNTIYF